The 2 T cell receptor beta chains below were found in one sample sequenced in a study of T cell changes during pregnancy in multiple sclerosis. Assay used: immunoSEQ multiplex PCR; TCRdb lists only in-frame clones, some missing. The sample has roughly 87,000 clones, 85% to 95% seen once. The sample consisted of peripheral blood, taken in the third trimester of pregnancy. All receptors come from a female donor in good health, enrolled as a control in a pregnancy study.

The genes are TRBV29-1 and TRBJ1-4; a possible D gene is TRBD1 (5 bases). V lost 4 bases, J lost 8 bases, and 17 bases lay in between. The CDR3 runs to 14 residues. CDR1 is SQVTM, CDR2 ANQGSEA, per germline. CDR3 protein: CSVVFGQGGEKLFF. Here the CDR3 DNA reads TGCAGCGTTGTTTTTGGGCAGGGTGGGGAAAAACTGTTTTTT.

Points on this clone: The sample contains more than one DNA sequence encoding this CDR3. V usage is TRBV5-1 and J usage is TRBJ2-7, with D possibly being TRBD1 (6 bases). V lost 2 bases and J lost 5, with 17 bases in between. Germline loops: CDR1 SGHRS, CDR2 YFSETQ. This CDR3 has 15 amino acids. As DNA, the CDR3 is TGCGCCAGCAGCTTATCTAGAGGGGGTAAGGACGAGCAGTACTTC. Translated, it gives CASSLSRGGKDEQYF.